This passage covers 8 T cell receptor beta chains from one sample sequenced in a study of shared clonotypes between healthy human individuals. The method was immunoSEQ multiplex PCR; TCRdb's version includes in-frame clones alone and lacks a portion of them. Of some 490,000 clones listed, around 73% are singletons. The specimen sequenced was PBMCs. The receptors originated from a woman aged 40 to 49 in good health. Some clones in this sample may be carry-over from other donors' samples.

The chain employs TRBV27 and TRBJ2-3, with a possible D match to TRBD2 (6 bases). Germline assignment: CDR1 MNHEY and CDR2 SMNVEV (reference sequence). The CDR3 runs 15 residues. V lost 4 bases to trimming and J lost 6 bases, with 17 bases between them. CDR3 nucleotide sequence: TGTGCCAGCAGTTCCCCGACTAGAACTCGCGATACGCAGTATTTT. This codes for CASSSPTRTRDTQYF.

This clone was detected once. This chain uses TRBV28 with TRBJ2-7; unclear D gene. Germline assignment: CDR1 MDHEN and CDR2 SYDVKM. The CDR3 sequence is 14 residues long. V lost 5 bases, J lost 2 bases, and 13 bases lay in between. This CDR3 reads CASSPPRGAYEQYF. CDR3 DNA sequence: TGTGCCAGCAGTCCCCCCCGTGGGGCCTACGAGCAGTACTTC. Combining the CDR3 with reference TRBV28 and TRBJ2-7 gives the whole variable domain DVKVTQSSRYLVKRTGEKVFLECVQDMDHENMFWYRQDPGLGLRLIYFSYDVKMKEKGDIPEGYSVSREKKERFSLILESASTNQTSMYLCASSPPRGAYEQYFGPGTRLTVT.

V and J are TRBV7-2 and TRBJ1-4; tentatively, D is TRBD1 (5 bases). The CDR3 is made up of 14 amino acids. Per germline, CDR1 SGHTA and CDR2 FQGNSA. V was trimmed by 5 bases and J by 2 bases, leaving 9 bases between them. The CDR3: CASSPGPTNEKLFF. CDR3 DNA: TGTGCCAGCAGCCCGGGACCTACTAATGAAAAACTGTTTTTT.

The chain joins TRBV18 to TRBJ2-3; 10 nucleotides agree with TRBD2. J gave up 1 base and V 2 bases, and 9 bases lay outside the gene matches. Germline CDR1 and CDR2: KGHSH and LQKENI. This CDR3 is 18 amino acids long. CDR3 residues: CASSPLAGGPPGTDTQYF. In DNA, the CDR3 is TGTGCCAGCTCACCATTAGCGGGAGGCCCCCCGGGCACAGATACGCAGTATTTT.

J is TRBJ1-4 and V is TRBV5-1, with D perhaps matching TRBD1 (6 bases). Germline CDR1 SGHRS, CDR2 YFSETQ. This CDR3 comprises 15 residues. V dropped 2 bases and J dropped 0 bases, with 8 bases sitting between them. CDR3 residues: CASSFQGSTNEKLFF. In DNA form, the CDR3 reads TGCGCCAGCAGCTTCCAGGGGTCAACTAATGAAAAACTGTTTTTT.

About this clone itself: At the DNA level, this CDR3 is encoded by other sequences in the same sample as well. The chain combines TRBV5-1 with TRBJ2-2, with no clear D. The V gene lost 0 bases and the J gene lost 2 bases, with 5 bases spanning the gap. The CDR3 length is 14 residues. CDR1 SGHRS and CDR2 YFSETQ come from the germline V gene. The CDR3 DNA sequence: TGCGCCAGCAGCTTGGACAGCAACACCGGGGAGCTGTTTTTT. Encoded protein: CASSLDSNTGELFF. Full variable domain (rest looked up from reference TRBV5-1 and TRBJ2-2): KAGVTQTPRYLIKTRGQQVTLSCSPISGHRSVSWYQQTPGQGLQFLFEYFSETQRNKGNFPGRFSGRQFSNSRSEMNVSTLELGDSALYLCASSLDSNTGELFFGEGSRLTVL.

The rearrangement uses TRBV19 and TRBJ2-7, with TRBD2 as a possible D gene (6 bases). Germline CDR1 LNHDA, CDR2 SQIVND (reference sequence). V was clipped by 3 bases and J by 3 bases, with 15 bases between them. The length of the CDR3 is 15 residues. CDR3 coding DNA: TGTGCCAGTAGTATTATTCCCGGGAGTATCTACGAGCAGTACTTC. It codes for CASSIIPGSIYEQYF.

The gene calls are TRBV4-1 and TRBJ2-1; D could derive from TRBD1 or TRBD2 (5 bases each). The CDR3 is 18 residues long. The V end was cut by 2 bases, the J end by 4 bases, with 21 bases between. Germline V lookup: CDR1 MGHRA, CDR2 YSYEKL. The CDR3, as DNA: TGCGCCAGCAGCCAAATTGGGAGCAGGGCCCCCTCTTACAATGAGCAGTTCTTC. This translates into CASSQIGSRAPSYNEQFF.